This T cell receptor beta chain was retrieved from a study of T cells expressing NK-cell markers. For the study at large: The TCR beta repertoires were obtained from sorted CD3+CD56+NKG2C+, CD3+CD56+NKG2C- and CD3+CD56-NKG2C+ T cells. Study-wide results and limits: Dominant NKG2C+ clonotypes accounted for roughly 1.0-7.0% of CD8+ T cells in a handful of donors. Certain NKG2C+ T cell clones were expanded, and their HCMV specificity remained unclear.

Reanalyzing the 5' RACE reads, TCRdb keeps one entry per CDR3 protein, without DNA. The table for this sample gives 350,000 to 400,000 distinct CDR3 sequences. For this clonotype: Its specificity is unknown.

This receptor was obtained from a woman between 45 and 65 years old in good health. The specimen was blood T cells: a sorted CD56 or NKG2C T cell subset, CD4+ or CD8+ T cells, or bulk PBMC T cells (not recorded which).

The CDR3 loop reads CAISESGQYGYTF. The chain joins TRBV10-3 to TRBJ1-2; the TCRdb D gene call, TRBD1, has no DNA to confirm it. In germline, CDR1 is ENHRY, CDR2 SYGVKD. This CDR3 spans 13 amino acids.